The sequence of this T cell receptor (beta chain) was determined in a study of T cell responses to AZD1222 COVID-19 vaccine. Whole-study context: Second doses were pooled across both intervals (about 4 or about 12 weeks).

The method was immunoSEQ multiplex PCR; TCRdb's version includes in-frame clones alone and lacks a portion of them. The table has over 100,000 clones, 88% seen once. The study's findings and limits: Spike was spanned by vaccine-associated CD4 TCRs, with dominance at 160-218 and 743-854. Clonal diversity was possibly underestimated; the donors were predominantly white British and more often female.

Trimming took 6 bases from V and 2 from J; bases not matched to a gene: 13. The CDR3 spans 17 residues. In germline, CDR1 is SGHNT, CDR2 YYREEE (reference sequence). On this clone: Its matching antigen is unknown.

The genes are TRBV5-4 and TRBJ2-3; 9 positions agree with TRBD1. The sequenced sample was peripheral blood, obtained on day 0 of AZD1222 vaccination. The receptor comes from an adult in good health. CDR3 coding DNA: TGTGCCAGCACCTCCACGCCGACAGGGGGGGTCACAGATACGCAGTATTTT. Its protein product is CASTSTPTGGVTDTQYF.